Listed below are T cell receptor beta chains from one sample, sequenced in a study of Ad26.COV2.S vaccination and SARS-CoV-2 variants. Sequencing used immunoSEQ multiplex PCR; TCRdb keeps in-frame clones, though not all of them. There are 87,000 or so clones in the sample; approximately 82% occur only once, and 15% to 20% lies in the top ten. The sample in question was peripheral blood, obtained after recovery from COVID-19. These receptor sequences come from a human donor who had recovered from COVID-19. Both conserved end residues are part of each CDR3. Fields, in order: J gene, V gene, CDR3 protein.

TRBJ1-6 | TRBV7-7 | CASSSLRVVETSPLHF
TRBJ1-2 | TRBV3-1/TRBV3-2 | CASSQWDRVGGYTF
TRBJ2-1 | TRBV27 | CASSWGDRGNEQFF
TRBJ2-7 | TRBV10-3 | CAISESGGGAEQYF
TRBJ2-7 | TRBV5-1 | CASSLGVRGSEQYF
TRBJ1-1 | TRBV29-1 | CSVRTGGDSRGTEAFF
TRBJ2-5 | TRBV18 | CASSQDRRRGETQYF
TRBJ1-4 | TRBV29-1 | CSVTRQGGKLFF
TRBJ2-3 | TRBV27 | CASSPRDRHTDTQYF
TRBJ2-1 | TRBV19 | CASSISGGGYNEQFF
TRBJ1-5 | TRBV28 | CASSWGQGGGNQPQHF
TRBJ2-1 | TRBV7-2 | CASSSTASSYNEQFF
TRBJ2-2 | TRBV12-5 | CASGLVLQGPGELFF
TRBJ2-7 | TRBV28 | CASSWKNTGQYF
TRBJ1-5 | TRBV7-8 | CASSPRARRSVKNQPQHF
TRBJ2-5 | TRBV5-1 | CASRAGETQYF
TRBJ2-1 | TRBV24-1 | CATSETGTSYNEQFF
TRBJ2-7 | TRBV7-8 | CASSLGDRDYEQYF
TRBJ2-3 | TRBV7-9 | CASSLREMGRGDTQYF
TRBJ2-7 | TRBV20-1 | CSAEKGGEQYF
TRBJ1-2 | TRBV6-5 | CASSLGPGGYTF
TRBJ2-3 | TRBV4-2 | CASSQKAVTDTQYF
TRBJ1-1 | TRBV18 | CAASVGPVVNTEAFF
TRBJ1-5 | TRBV10-3 | CAISPDRITYSNQPQHF
TRBJ2-7 | TRBV5-1 | CASSFEGVEQYF
TRBJ2-5 | TRBV27 | CASSKTSGFRQETQYF
TRBJ2-1 | TRBV5-4 | CASRWGQSSYNEQFF
TRBJ2-1 | TRBV7-2 | CASSLFGRAVEQFF
TRBJ2-3 | TRBV7-9 | CASSLGSTDTQYF
TRBJ1-4 | TRBV5-6 | CASSSIRNEKLFF
TRBJ2-3 | TRBV19 | CASSSPSETDTQYF
TRBJ1-2 | TRBV28 | CASFRDRGLGYTF
TRBJ2-7 | TRBV27 | CASSLSRELYEQYF
TRBJ1-1 | TRBV3-1/TRBV3-2 | CASNPGQGHTEAFF
TRBJ1-1 | TRBV20-1 | CSAREWGEAFF
TRBJ1-4 | TRBV4-3 | CASSQHLGGGDEKLFF
TRBJ1-2 | TRBV6-2/TRBV6-3 | CASSYGGANYGYTF
TRBJ2-7 | TRBV13 | CASSPSYEQYF
TRBJ2-3 | TRBV9 | CASSVDGVSRDTQYF
TRBJ2-3 | TRBV6-2/TRBV6-3 | CASSLADTQYF
TRBJ2-7 | TRBV5-1 | CASSLAGGPSYEQYF
TRBJ2-1 | TRBV15 | CATSRDPVYEQFF
TRBJ2-7 | TRBV28 | CASRQGSHEQYF
TRBJ1-2 | TRBV29-1 | CSVESTGGLGGYTF
TRBJ2-7 | TRBV28 | CASSLSGGWGYEQYF
TRBJ2-1 | TRBV5-1 | CASSLGPGGGEQFF
TRBJ2-7 | TRBV7-2 | CASSFQPGVNEQYF
TRBJ2-1 | TRBV4-3 | CASSQGIAGVYNEQFF
TRBJ2-5 | TRBV7-2 | CASSLGGSIQTGFGKTQYF
TRBJ2-7 | TRBV11-3 | CASSLGSGGAGALLHEQYF
TRBJ1-4 | TRBV14 | CASSQEVRKLFF
TRBJ2-1 | TRBV28 | CASSLSLLIKRNNEQFF
TRBJ2-5 | TRBV5-4 | CASSTSLAGGQETQYF
TRBJ1-2 | TRBV6-1 | CASSGPGQGSYYGYTF
TRBJ1-1 | TRBV28 | CASKSTGRGFMNTEAFF
TRBJ2-7 | TRBV25-1 | CASSDYGWREQYF